The T cell receptor beta chain under discussion was sequenced for a study of blood T cell repertoires in COVID-19. About the research overall: Collection of acute and convalescent COVID-19 samples took place in the United States, Italy and Spain. Nucleic acid was either cDNA or gDNA, and it came from T cells, B-cell-depleted T cells, or PBMCs.

The V and J ends lost 0 bases and 1 base respectively, with 8 bases between them. This CDR3 has 14 amino acids. The germline V gene has CDR1 SGDLS and CDR2 YYNGEE. Per the study methods: Reference gene primer amplification gave nucleated cell count estimates. Assay used: immunoSEQ multiplex PCR; TCRdb lists only in-frame clones, some missing. The V and J calls and clone size are taken from that table; D and trimming were inferred from the DNA. This table holds around 200,000 clones, roughly 80% found once. The rearrangement uses TRBV9 and TRBJ2-7, with D uncertain. This TCR was recovered from a human donor in a cohort sampled during active COVID-19. Sequencing used peripheral blood. The CDR3: CASSVVASSYEQYF. CDR3 nucleotide sequence: TGTGCCAGCAGCGTAGTTGCGTCATCCTACGAGCAGTACTTC. The variable domain in full, with the rest retrieved from reference TRBV9 and TRBJ2-7, is DSGVTQTPKHLITATGQRVTLRCSPRSGDLSVYWYQQSLDQGLQFLIQYYNGEERAKGNILERFSAQQFPDLHSELNLSSLELGDSALYFCASSVVASSYEQYFGPGTRLTVT.